This TCR beta chain was found in a study of blood T cell repertoires in COVID-19. Study in general: Material from acute and convalescent COVID-19 was sourced from the United States, Italy and Spain. In each case, the material was cDNA or gDNA derived from T cells, B-cell-depleted T cells, or PBMCs.

The germline CDR1 and CDR2 sequences are MGHDK and SYGVNS. After removal of 5 bases from V and 0 bases from J, the junction contained 12 bases not matched to a gene. The CDR3 runs 17 residues. TCRdb's table, derived via immunoSEQ multiplex PCR, lists solely in-frame clones and lacks some. Among approximately 64,000 clones listed, approximately 77% were seen once. V and J are TRBV25-1 and TRBJ1-1, with 7 bases lining up with TRBD1. The origin of this receptor is a woman aged 65 to 85 with acute or convalescent COVID-19. Material for sequencing was peripheral blood. CDR3 amino acids: CASSPDRAKLLNTEAFF. CDR3 coding DNA: TGTGCCAGCAGTCCCGACAGGGCGAAACTCCTGAACACTGAAGCTTTCTTT.